The rows below give T cell receptor beta chains drawn from one sample of a study of blood T cell repertoires in COVID-19. TCRdb's copy holds only in-frame clones and misses some; the assay was immunoSEQ multiplex PCR. Among about 260,000 clones listed, around 84% were seen once. The sample consisted of peripheral blood. These receptors came from a woman aged 60-75 years with COVID-19, enrolled during active disease. The CDR3 runs from the conserved cysteine through the conserved F or W. The order of the fields is D gene, CDR3 length, clone size, V gene, J gene, CDR3 protein, CDR3 DNA. D genes are given only for firm matches. Expanded clones get a size class; other rows say once, few or many, or leave the size out.

>TRBD1|17|NA|TRBV19|TRBJ1-5
CASSIADRGQGNQPQHF
TGTGCCAGTAGTATAGCTGACAGGGGGCAAGGCAATCAGCCCCAGCATTTT
>NA|16|few|TRBV9|TRBJ2-6
CASSLLSSVGANVLTF
TGTGCCAGCAGCCTTTTGTCATCGGTGGGGGCCAACGTCCTGACTTTC
>NA|15|NA|TRBV19|TRBJ2-6
CASSIPGSGANVLTF
TGTGCCAGTAGTATTCCGGGCTCTGGGGCCAACGTCCTGACTTTC
>NA|16|NA|TRBV28|TRBJ1-4
CASRPSGGGAHEKLFF
TGTGCCAGCAGGCCATCAGGCGGTGGGGCTCATGAAAAACTGTTTTTT
>TRBD2|15|NA|TRBV11-3|TRBJ2-2
CASSPLRGDTGELFF
TGTGCCAGCAGCCCTCTCCGGGGGGACACCGGGGAGCTGTTTTTT
>TRBD2|15|NA|TRBV9|TRBJ2-2
CASSVGLAGAGELFF
TGTGCCAGCAGCGTAGGGCTAGCGGGAGCCGGGGAGCTGTTTTTT
>NA|18|NA|TRBV7-9|TRBJ1-1
CASSIRQAGRLKNTEAFF
TGTGCCAGCAGCATCCGACAGGCGGGCAGGTTAAAAAACACTGAAGCTTTCTTT
>NA|15|once|TRBV5-1|TRBJ2-1
CASSLLGAVDNEQFF
TGCGCCAGCAGCCTGCTTGGAGCCGTAGACAATGAGCAGTTCTTC
>TRBD2|15|NA|TRBV28|TRBJ2-4
CASASSGLAKNIQYF
TGTGCCAGCGCATCTAGCGGCCTAGCCAAAAACATTCAGTACTTC
>NA|18|NA|TRBV24-1|TRBJ1-5
CATSDVDSATYSNQPQHF
TGTGCCACCAGTGATGTGGACAGTGCGACGTATAGCAATCAGCCCCAGCATTTT
>NA|15|NA|TRBV19|TRBJ1-2
CASTPGWGYHYGYTF
TGTGCCAGTACCCCAGGGTGGGGCTACCACTATGGCTACACCTTC
>TRBD2|15|once|TRBV5-4|TRBJ2-1
CASSSGLAGVNEQFF
TGTGCCAGCAGCTCGGGACTAGCGGGGGTCAATGAGCAGTTCTTC
>NA|16|NA|TRBV5-1|TRBJ2-3
CASREGAGLGTDTQYF
TGCGCCAGCCGAGAGGGTGCGGGACTGGGCACAGATACGCAGTATTTT
>NA|13|NA|TRBV29-1|TRBJ2-1
CSVHRQAYNEQFF
TGCAGCGTTCATCGGCAGGCCTACAATGAGCAGTTCTTC
>TRBD1|18|NA|TRBV3-1/TRBV3-2|TRBJ1-3
CASSQSIGQGTSGNTIYF
TGTGCCAGCAGCCAGAGCATTGGACAGGGTACCTCTGGAAACACCATATATTTT
>NA|12|NA|TRBV6-2/TRBV6-3|TRBJ2-1
CASSRRGVEQFF
TGTGCCAGCAGTCGCAGGGGGGTTGAGCAGTTCTTC
>TRBD1|15|NA|TRBV3-1/TRBV3-2|TRBJ1-3
CASSQVQGIGNTIYF
TGTGCCAGCAGCCAAGTACAGGGGATTGGAAACACCATATATTTT
>TRBD1|12|NA|TRBV6-5|TRBJ1-1
CASGQGATEAFF
TGTGCCAGCGGACAGGGGGCCACTGAAGCTTTCTTT
>NA|14|NA|TRBV11-3|TRBJ2-3
CASSLAGATDTQYF
TGTGCCAGCAGCTTAGCGGGAGCTACAGATACGCAGTATTTT
>NA|13|NA|TRBV28|TRBJ1-3
CASRRDSGNTIYF
TGTGCCAGCAGGAGGGACTCTGGAAACACCATATATTTT